The T cell receptor (beta chain) described here comes from a study of shared clonotypes between healthy human individuals. Background on the study: CD8 memory received one plate per donor, CD8 naive two, CD4 memory three and CD4 naive three.

In the original workflow: Owing to the provision of junction-only sequences devoid of quality scores by immunoSEQ, filtering differed. The table came from immunoSEQ multiplex PCR; TCRdb's copy has only in-frame clones and leaves some out. V, J and clone size are taken as reported in that table, and D and trimming were inferred from the DNA itself. The table has 800,000 to 950,000 clones, 90% to 97% seen once; the top ten hold less than 0.25%. Germline loops: CDR1 SGHVS, CDR2 FQNEAQ. Between the trimmed V and J ends, which lost 5 bases and 1 base, there was a span of 8 bases. The CDR3 extends over 13 amino acids. Positively selected for CCR7, the CD45RO-negative cells used as naive CD8 cells excluded terminally differentiated effector memory CD45RA+ cells.

The rearrangement links TRBV7-8 to TRBJ1-1, with no clear D. The source material was naive CD8+ T cells sorted from blood. The TCR comes from a man aged 25-45 years in good health. CDR3 residues: CASSTTQNTEAFF. The CDR3 DNA reads as TGTGCCAGCAGCACCACACAGAACACTGAAGCTTTCTTT.